This TCR beta chain derives from a study of T-cell memory formation after mild COVID-19 (dated by TCRdb to about 2021). About the full investigation: Most TCR sequence clusters were specific to one of the two donors. T-cell clones expanding and contracting after mild COVID-19 in a couple of donors were tracked by longitudinal TCRalpha and TCRbeta repertoire sequencing. The cohort comprised two young, previously healthy adult volunteers, one female and one male.

Of note for this clonotype: Which antigen it targets is not known. The junction differs from germline at one of its ends, possibly a read error.

The germline V gene (reference sequence) yields PRHDT for CDR1 and FYEKMQ for CDR2. From the cysteine through the phenylalanine, the CDR3 covers 14 amino acids. Here the CDR3 DNA is all that survives: 42 bases in frame from base 1. Ficoll-Paque density gradient centrifugation was the method used to isolate PBMCs. TCRdb names Illumina NovaSeq 6000 as the instrument used. TCRalpha and TCRbeta cDNA libraries were built by 5'RACE with constant-segment primers, adding sample barcodes and unique molecular identifiers. Trizol reagent was used to extract RNA from every sample. Amplification of the libraries took two PCR steps, and the second step added a second sample barcode plus Illumina TruSeq adapters. Sequencing of libraries was performed on an Illumina NovaSeq with 2 x 150 bp paired-end reads. The source study handled its data this way. With migec v1.2.7, reads were demultiplexed and then collapsed into UMI-guided consensus sequences. Using mixcr v2.1.11, UMI consensuses were aligned to TRA and TRB V and J templates and then assembled into clonotypes. Clonotypes were classified as expanded or contracted when called significant by both edgeR and NoisET, with noise models trained on biological replicates. For edgeR calls, the thresholds were a false discovery rate-adjusted p below 0.01 and a log2 fold-change of 1. As an exploratory analysis of dynamics, PCA with hierarchical clustering was applied to max-normalized trajectories of the 1000 most abundant clonotypes. The CD4 or CD8 phenotype of responding clones was assigned using the separately sequenced CD4+ and CD8+ repertoires. The public sequencing data were trimmed at Q25 with fastp and processed into clonotypes with MiXCR by TCRdb, which kept only in-frame beta chains. Each CDR3 protein gets just one entry, which takes the most common genes and DNA from the rows behind it. The V and J calls were determined by TCRdb, not by the authors. This sample comprises fewer than 35,000 distinct CDR3 sequences, 15% to 20% of them detected only once. Of the sample, over 1.1% falls within the top ten clones.

Summary of the overall study and its limitations: The study included only a couple of mild cases, and larger cohorts that include severe cases with pre-infection samples were judged to be necessary. Contracting CD4+ clones were found mainly in CM and EM memory subsets, while CD8+ clones were enriched in EMRA. Balanced CD4/CD8 phenotypes were observed for clones contracting from day 15 to 85, whereas a bias towards CD4+ was observed for a second wave of clones expanding from day 15 to 37. Some responding clones were detected in pre-infection memory, which suggested that pre-existing cross-reactive memory T cells had joined the SARS-CoV-2 response. SARS-CoV-2 specificity of the second-wave clones peaking on day 37 was not confirmed.

The chain is encoded by TRBV13 joined to TRBJ2-1, with 8 middle bases fitting TRBD1. Sequences were obtained from PBMCs or a T cell subset sorted from them (not recorded which). This TCR came from an adult who had mild COVID-19 (a few samples of this study predate the infection). The sample titles of this study are shuffled in the database, so cell type and time point are left out. The encoded CDR3 is CASSDRQGMNGQFF. The nucleotide sequence reads as follows: TGTGCCAGCAGCGATCGACAGGGGATGAATGGGCAGTTCTTC.